These 30 T cell receptor beta chains were all obtained from the same sample, sequenced in a study of cytomegalovirus exposure and HLA in healthy donors. The PCR had 60 Vbeta and 13 Jbeta primers. Libraries were prepared by immunoSEQ multiplex PCR; TCRdb keeps only in-frame clonotypes and omits some of them. The sample carries almost 200,000 clones, 70% to 80% recorded once. Sequencing was performed on PBMCs. Source of these receptors: a male donor in good health and CMV-seropositive.

The chain has TRBV30 and TRBJ2-5; D not resolved. Germline values: CDR1 GTSNPN, CDR2 SVGIG (reference sequence). CDR3 length: 12 amino acids. V lost 0 bases to trimming and J lost 5 bases, with 7 bases between them. The CDR3 loop reads CAWSVTRETQYF. The CDR3 region has the DNA TGTGCCTGGAGTGTAACCCGGGAGACCCAGTACTTC. Full variable domain (missing parts from reference TRBV30 and TRBJ2-5): SQTIHQWPATLVQPVGSPLSLECTVEGTSNPNLYWYRQAAGRGLQLLFYSVGIGQISSEVPQNLSASRPQDRQFILSSKKLLLSDSGFYLCAWSVTRETQYFGPGTRLLVL.

V usage is TRBV27 and J usage is TRBJ1-2; 8 nucleotides line up with TRBD1. CDR1 and CDR2 from the germline V gene are MNHEY and SMNVEV (reference sequence). This CDR3 has 13 residues. J gave up 7 bases and V 5 bases, and 6 bases lay outside the gene matches. The CDR3 sequence is CASSPSGGGGYTF. The CDR3 nucleotides read TGTGCCAGCAGTCCCTCAGGGGGCGGTGGCTACACCTTC.

This clone was seen once. V and J are TRBV7-2 and TRBJ1-1, with TRBD1 as a possible D gene (5 bases). V was shortened by 5 bases and J by 11 bases, with 18 bases between the two germline ends. The CDR3 consists of 13 residues. Looked up from germline, CDR1 is SGHTA and CDR2 is FQGNSA. CDR3 loop: CASSPGGRGGAFF. Written as DNA, the CDR3 is TGTGCCAGCAGCCCCGGCGGAAGGGGAGGGGCTTTCTTT.

This clone was seen a single time. One end of the junction varies from germline; a read error may be responsible. This rearrangement joins TRBV7-8 to TRBJ2-1, with TRBD2 matching over 14 bases. Germline V gives CDR1 SGHVS, CDR2 FQNEAQ. The CDR3 is 18 amino acids. CDR3 loop: CASSLGLAGARSYNGQFF. The CDR3 region has the DNA TGTGCCAGCAGCTTGGGACTAGCGGGGGCCCGCTCCTACAATGGGCAGTTCTTC.

The chain recombines TRBV7-6 with TRBJ2-7; D perhaps matches TRBD2 (6 bases). CDR1 SGHVS and CDR2 FNYEAQ come from the germline V gene. There are 14 residues in the CDR3. The V end was cut by 5 bases, the J end by 2 bases, with 13 bases between. The CDR3: CASSAGGVPYEQYF. DNA for the CDR3: TGTGCCAGCAGCGCCGGCGGGGTTCCCTACGAGCAGTACTTC.

The chain links TRBV7-6 to TRBJ2-3; no clear D gene. The germline V gene encodes CDR1 SGHVS and CDR2 FNYEAQ. The CDR3 is made up of 15 amino acids. Trimming removed 0 bases at V and 6 bases at J, with 13 bases between. This CDR3 reads CASSLAWAGQDTQYF. In nucleotides, the CDR3 is TGTGCCAGCAGCTTAGCGTGGGCCGGCCAGGATACGCAGTATTTT.

This clone was detected only a few times. The rearrangement joins TRBV7-8 to TRBJ2-7; 8 bases align to TRBD1. CDR3 length equals 13 residues. The V and J ends lost 5 bases and 7 bases, in that order; junction bases with no gene match: 7. Germline V CDR1 and CDR2: SGHVS, FQNEAQ. Written as DNA, the CDR3 is TGTGCCAGCAGCGCAGGACAGGGTCGGGAGCAGTACTTC. Translated, it gives CASSAGQGREQYF.

This sequence joins TRBV21-1 and TRBJ1-4; the table calls TRBD1, which could not be checked here. TRBV21-1 is given as a pseudogene. The CDR3 has 14 amino acids. CDR3: CASTMGSKGEKLFF. Here the CDR3 DNA reads TGTGCCAGCACCATGGGCAGTAAGGGGGAAAAACTGTTTTTT.

This chain connects TRBV5-4 to TRBJ2-7; 8 nucleotides line up with TRBD1. CDR3 size: 15 residues. Per germline, CDR1 SGHNT and CDR2 YYREEE (reference sequence). The V segment lost 2 bases and the J segment 4 bases; nucleotides outside the gene matches: 8. CDR3: CASSFGGQGIYEQYF. DNA for the CDR3: TGTGCCAGCAGCTTCGGCGGACAGGGTATATACGAGCAGTACTTC.

The rearrangement uses TRBV5-4 and TRBJ2-2, with D possibly TRBD1 on 5 matching bases. With 4 bases removed from V and 6 bases from J, the gap between germline ends came to 16 bases. Germline V gives CDR1 SGHNT, CDR2 YYREEE (reference sequence). The CDR3 totals 15 residues. This CDR3 reads CASSPPDNGAGELFF. DNA of the CDR3: TGTGCCAGCAGCCCCCCGGACAATGGGGCCGGGGAGCTGTTTTTT.

This chain uses TRBV4-1 with TRBJ2-5, with 8 positions matching TRBD2. Germline V CDR1 and CDR2: MGHRA, YSYEKL. V lost 3 bases and J lost 3; bases outside the gene matches: 6. The CDR3 is 15 amino acids. The CDR3 bases are TGCGCCAGCAGCCAGGGGCGGCGGGGGGAAGAGACCCAGTACTTC. The encoded protein is CASSQGRRGEETQYF.

The chain links TRBV30 to TRBJ1-1, with unresolved D. V was clipped by 2 bases and J by 2 bases, with 9 bases between them. The germline gives CDR1 GTSNPN, CDR2 SVGIG (reference sequence). The CDR3 runs to 13 residues. The CDR3: CAWSKSGNTEAFF. The DNA of the CDR3 is TGTGCCTGGAGTAAAAGCGGAAACACTGAAGCTTTCTTT.

The chain joins TRBV15 to TRBJ2-7, with D possibly matching TRBD2 (6 bases). Germline V gene lookup returns CDR1 LNHNV and CDR2 YYDKDF (reference sequence). The CDR3 runs 18 residues. Trimming pared 0 bases from V and 4 bases from J, leaving 22 bases between. In DNA, the CDR3 is TGTGCCACCAGCAGAGACCCCCAGGAACGGGGGAGGTCTTACGAGCAGTACTTC. It encodes CATSRDPQERGRSYEQYF.

A single count supports this clone. This chain joins TRBV28 and TRBJ1-4, with D possibly matching TRBD1 (6 bases). CDR3 length: 17 residues. V was pared by 5 bases and J by 5 bases, with 21 bases between. Germline V gene sequence: CDR1 MDHEN, CDR2 SYDVKM. CDR3 loop: CASSLEPLDRLNEKLFF. CDR3 DNA: TGTGCCAGCAGTCTCGAACCCTTAGACAGGTTGAATGAAAAACTGTTTTTT. The complete variable domain, with remaining parts taken from reference TRBV28 and TRBJ1-4, reads DVKVTQSSRYLVKRTGEKVFLECVQDMDHENMFWYRQDPGLGLRLIYFSYDVKMKEKGDIPEGYSVSREKKERFSLILESASTNQTSMYLCASSLEPLDRLNEKLFFGSGTQLSVL.

The DNA for the CDR3 is TGTGCCAGCAGACGGGACAGGGGGCGCGGCAATGAGCAGTTCTTC. It yields the protein CASRRDRGRGNEQFF. This chain connects TRBV5-4 to TRBJ2-1; 12 nucleotides match TRBD1. The trim removed 5 bases at V and 6 bases at J, leaving 6 bases unmatched. The CDR3 length is 15 residues. The V gene's germline CDR1 is SGHNT and CDR2 YYREEE (reference sequence).

Worth noting for this clone: Relative to the germline gene, one junction end is altered; a read error may explain this. V and J are TRBV7-7 and TRBJ2-5, with D possibly being TRBD1 (6 bases). Germline V lookup: CDR1 SSHAT, CDR2 FNYEAQ (reference sequence). This CDR3 spans 13 amino acids. The chain's CDR3 is CASSTDRGETQYF. In DNA form, the CDR3 reads TGTGCTAGCAGCACGGACAGAGGAGAGACCCAGTACTTC.

V gene TRBV21-1 combines with J gene TRBJ2-5; the D call of TRBD2 is as the table states it, not checked on the DNA. TRBV21-1 is tagged as a pseudogene. The CDR3 runs 14 residues. In DNA form, the CDR3 reads TGTGCCAGGTTCCCCGGCGGCGGGGAAGAGACCCAGTACTTC. Amino acid sequence: CARFPGGGEETQYF.

The gene calls are TRBV7-9 and TRBJ2-7; 10 bases line up with TRBD2. CDR3 length: 16 amino acids. Germline V gene data show CDR1 as SEHNR and CDR2 as FQNEAQ (reference sequence). The V segment lost 5 bases and the J segment 3 bases; nucleotides outside the gene matches: 10. This chain's CDR3 is CASSRTSGSLLYEQYF. DNA for the CDR3: TGTGCCAGCAGCAGGACTAGCGGTTCGCTCCTCTACGAGCAGTACTTC.

The chain has TRBV28 and TRBJ1-1, with D hard to call. Germline CDR1 and CDR2: MDHEN and SYDVKM. V was cut by 4 bases and J by 3 bases, with 12 bases left in between. The CDR3 is 14 amino acids. CDR3 in amino acids: CASSSTGQYTEAFF. The CDR3 DNA is TGTGCCAGCAGTTCAACGGGTCAATACACTGAAGCTTTCTTT.

The V gene is TRBV4-2, the J gene TRBJ2-1; 10 bases line up with TRBD1. CDR3 size: 16 residues. Germline V gene lookup returns CDR1 LGHNA and CDR2 YNFKEQ. V trimming: 2 bases; J trimming: 8 bases; junction bases outside the gene matches: 9. The CDR3 bases are TGTGCCAGCAGCCAAAGGACAGGGGGGAGCATGGATGAGCAGTTCTTC. It is translated as CASSQRTGGSMDEQFF.

Notes on this clone: The junction shows a germline mismatch at one end, possibly a read error. This chain connects TRBV7-9 to TRBJ1-1; D is ambiguous. Germline lookup yields CDR1 SEHNR and CDR2 FQNEAQ (reference sequence). The CDR3 consists of 12 residues. This CDR3 reads CSSSLDSVEAFF. The DNA of the CDR3 is TGTTCCAGCAGCTTAGACTCCGTTGAAGCTTTCTTT.

This rearrangement joins TRBV6-5 to TRBJ1-2; 8 bases are shared with TRBD1. CDR3 length: 13 residues. In germline, CDR1 is MNHEY, CDR2 SVGAGI. With 7 bases clipped from V and 7 bases from J, the junction kept 8 bases outside the gene matches. The CDR3 DNA reads as TGTGCCAGCAATCCACCGGGACAGGCTGGCTACACCTTC. This sequence encodes CASNPPGQAGYTF.

The chain recombines TRBV6-5 with TRBJ1-5, with TRBD1 matching over 7 bases. This CDR3 has 16 residues. Germline lookup yields CDR1 MNHEY and CDR2 SVGAGI. The V and J ends lost 3 bases and 1 base, in that order; junction bases with no gene match: 6. The CDR3 sequence is CASSYRQGTSNQPQHF. The CDR3 DNA follows: TGTGCCAGCAGTTATAGACAGGGAACAAGCAATCAGCCCCAGCATTTT.

CDR3 nucleotides: TGTGCCAGCAGCTTAGCGGGCTTCCCCCACGGGCAGTACTTC. Its translation is CASSLAGFPHGQYF. This chain links TRBV7-2 with TRBJ2-7; no firm D call. CDR3 length: 14 residues. Trimming removed 0 bases at V and 9 bases at J, with 15 bases between. Germline-derived CDR1 and CDR2 are SGHTA and FQGNSA. Supplemented by reference TRBV7-2 and TRBJ2-7, the full variable domain reads GAGVSQSPSNKVTEKGKDVELRCDPISGHTALYWYRQSLGQGLEFLIYFQGNSAPDKSGLPSDRFSAERTGGSVSTLTIQRTQQEDSAVYLCASSLAGFPHGQYFGPGTRLTVT.

With regard to this clone: The sample contains more than one DNA sequence encoding this CDR3. This chain links TRBV30 with TRBJ1-1; D is uncertain. The ends were cut back, 1 base at V and 10 bases at J, with 10 bases in the middle. Germline CDR1 reads GTSNPN; CDR2 reads SVGIG (reference sequence). This CDR3 is built from 11 residues. This CDR3 reads CAWSGPTRAFF. The DNA for the CDR3 is TGTGCCTGGAGTGGGCCGACTAGAGCTTTCTTT.

The chain joins TRBV28 to TRBJ1-3, with TRBD1 matching 7 bases. With 5 bases clipped from V and 0 bases from J, the junction kept 1 base outside the gene matches. Germline V gives CDR1 MDHEN, CDR2 SYDVKM. The CDR3 contains 14 residues. CDR3 sequence reads: CASSRTGSGNTIYF. The CDR3 DNA follows: TGTGCCAGCAGTAGGACAGGCTCTGGAAACACCATATATTTT.

The chain uses TRBV7-2 and TRBJ1-3, with TRBD1 matching over 9 bases. The CDR3 contains 16 residues. Germline V gene data show CDR1 as SGHTA and CDR2 as FQGNSA. V lost 0 bases to trimming and J lost 7 bases; unmatched junction nucleotides: 7. The chain's CDR3 is CASSLAGQGFRNTIYF. CDR3 sequence (DNA): TGTGCCAGCAGCTTAGCCGGACAGGGGTTTAGGAACACCATATATTTT.

The V call is TRBV9, the J call TRBJ2-5, with 8 bases lining up with TRBD2. Losses at the gene ends were 0 bases for V and 4 bases for J; bases not matched to a gene: 8. This CDR3 contains 16 residues. In germline, CDR1 is SGDLS, CDR2 YYNGEE. The DNA of the CDR3 is TGTGCCAGCAGCGTAGGTCGGGGGGGGCCCGCAGAGACCCAGTACTTC. It encodes CASSVGRGGPAETQYF.

V and J are TRBV5-1 and TRBJ2-5, with TRBD2 identical over 8 bases. The V and J ends lost 7 bases and 2 bases, in that order; junction bases with no gene match: 10. Germline CDR1 and CDR2: SGHRS and YFSETQ. The length of the CDR3 is 15 residues. The CDR3 reads CASQRLASGQETQYF. The CDR3, as DNA: TGCGCCAGCCAAAGACTAGCGTCGGGACAAGAGACCCAGTACTTC.

This clone was picked up one time. The genes are TRBV14 and TRBJ2-5, with TRBD1 as a possible D gene (5 bases). Trimming shortened V by 1 base and J by 5 bases, and 11 bases separated the two germline ends. Per the germline V gene, CDR1 is SGHDN and CDR2 is FVKESK. This CDR3 contains 14 residues. CDR3 sequence: CASSQVSGRETQYF. CDR3 DNA: TGTGCCAGCAGCCAAGTCTCAGGGCGGGAGACCCAGTACTTC.